The 6 T cell receptor beta chains in this list originate from one sample, sequenced in a study of response to subunit inactivated influenza vaccine. TCRdb re-called the RT-PCR reads through MiXCR, storing one row per CDR3 protein. This repertoire shows hundreds of thousands of distinct CDR3 sequences, 15% to 17% found once; its top ten account for around a tenth. The starting material was PBMCs from blood, obtained 11 to 12 days after vaccination. Receptors originate from a man aged 50-60 years who received an inactivated influenza vaccine.

This clonotype has a handful of counts. The rearrangement joins TRBV7-2 to TRBJ2-6; D possibly uses TRBD1 or TRBD2 (5 bases each). Trimming took off 5 bases at V and 2 bases at J, with 13 bases between the two ends. CDR1 is SGHTA, CDR2 FQGNSA, per germline. The CDR3 runs to 16 residues. In DNA, the CDR3 is TGTGCCAGCAGCGTCGGGGCGGTAGCTGGGGCCAACGTCCTGACTTTC. It encodes CASSVGAVAGANVLTF.

This clonotype was recorded a few times. The chain couples TRBV5-1 to TRBJ1-4; the D gene is possibly TRBD1 (5 bases). Germline CDR1 and CDR2: SGHRS and YFSETQ. The V end lost 0 bases, the J end lost 0 bases, and 9 bases lay between the germline ends. The CDR3 has 16 amino acids. CDR3 DNA sequence: TGCGCCAGCAGCTTGGTGCGGGGCACAACTAATGAAAAACTGTTTTTT. Residues: CASSLVRGTTNEKLFF.

This chain joins TRBV20-1 and TRBJ1-4; 7 positions match TRBD1. CDR1 and CDR2 (germline): DFQATT, SNEGSKA (reference sequence). Losses at the gene ends were 5 bases for V and 11 bases for J; bases not matched to a gene: 14. CDR3 length equals 14 residues. CDR3 amino acids: CSAARQGGMEKLFF. Here the CDR3 DNA reads TGCAGTGCTGCCAGACAGGGTGGGATGGAGAAACTGTTTTTT.

The CDR3 sequence: CASSQQLLGGYTF. The CDR3 DNA reads TGTGCCAGCAGCCAACAACTACTCGGTGGCTACACCTTC. The rearrangement links TRBV3-1 to TRBJ1-2; unclear D gene. The germline V gene has CDR1 LGHDT and CDR2 YNNKEL (reference sequence). The V end lost 2 bases, the J end lost 7 bases, and 11 bases lay between the germline ends. CDR3 size: 13 residues.

This clonotype was observed at least ten times. The V gene is TRBV29-1, the J gene TRBJ2-7; D unclear. The CDR3 is 16 amino acids. Between the trimmed V and J ends, which lost 3 bases and 0 bases, there was a span of 18 bases. Per germline, CDR1 SQVTM and CDR2 ANQGSEA. CDR3 DNA: TGCAGCGTTGAGCTAAGTGATTCACCGAGCTCCTACGAGCAGTACTTC. This encodes CSVELSDSPSSYEQYF.

This clonotype was seen a handful of times. The rearrangement links TRBV7-2 to TRBJ2-7; TRBD1 aligns across 7 bases. The ends lost 5 bases at V and 3 bases at J; junction bases unmatched: 10. The germline CDR1 and CDR2 sequences are SGHTA and FQGNSA. The CDR3 covers 15 residues. The CDR3 DNA reads TGTGCCAGCAGCCCCCAGGGACAGCCAGGCTACGAGCAGTACTTC. This gives the protein CASSPQGQPGYEQYF.